One sample yielded the 20 T cell receptor beta chains listed below, sequenced in a study of T cell repertoires in ileal Crohn's disease. TCRdb's copy holds only in-frame clones and misses some; the assay was immunoSEQ multiplex PCR. The data show roughly 3,700 clones, around three quarters seen once. Sequences were obtained from ileal tissue. The origin of the receptors is an adult with Crohn's disease.

V is TRBV18 and J is TRBJ1-6, with D possibly matching TRBD1 (6 bases). Germline V gives CDR1 KGHSH, CDR2 LQKENI. V lost 1 base to trimming and J lost 13 bases, with 14 bases between them. The CDR3 is 14 residues long. The CDR3: CASSPLKTGSPLHF. Written as DNA, the CDR3 is TGTGCCAGCTCACCACTAAAAACAGGGAGCCCCCTCCACTTT.

CDR3 sequence: CASSSRFLYGYTF. Written as DNA, the CDR3 is TGTGCCAGCAGCTCTAGGTTTCTCTATGGCTACACCTTC. The chain combines TRBV7-2 with TRBJ1-2, with D unresolved. Germline V gives CDR1 SGHTA, CDR2 FQGNSA. CDR3 length: 13 amino acids. Trimming left V 4 bases short and J 4 bases short, with 10 bases between. Full variable domain (rest looked up from reference TRBV7-2 and TRBJ1-2): GAGVSQSPSNKVTEKGKDVELRCDPISGHTALYWYRQSLGQGLEFLIYFQGNSAPDKSGLPSDRFSAERTGGSVSTLTIQRTQQEDSAVYLCASSSRFLYGYTFGSGTRLTVV.

A few counts support this clone. The chain combines TRBV7-2 with TRBJ2-3; 11 nucleotides agree with TRBD2. Germline loops: CDR1 SGHTA, CDR2 FQGNSA. The CDR3 has 15 amino acids. V lost 4 bases to trimming and J lost 2 bases; unmatched junction nucleotides: 2. The CDR3 sequence is CASSWTSGSTDTQYF. CDR3 in DNA: TGTGCCAGCAGCTGGACTAGCGGGTCCACAGATACGCAGTATTTT.

The gene calls are TRBV30 and TRBJ2-5; D call uncertain. Trimming removed 5 bases from V and 4 bases from J, with 8 bases in between. This CDR3 comprises 11 residues. Germline V gene data show CDR1 as GTSNPN and CDR2 as SVGIG (reference sequence). In nucleotides, the CDR3 is TGTGCCTGGGCGACGGGAGAGACCCAGTACTTC. Translation gives CAWATGETQYF.

The chain has TRBV6-1 and TRBJ1-1; D gene unclear. There are 15 residues in the CDR3. Per germline, CDR1 MNHNS and CDR2 SASEGT. V was trimmed by 8 bases and J by 0 bases, leaving 16 bases between them. The CDR3 bases are TGTGCCAGCTTCCTCGGGAGAAACATGAACACTGAAGCTTTCTTT. It codes for CASFLGRNMNTEAFF.

The chain couples TRBV5-1 to TRBJ1-1; maybe TRBD1 (6 bases). The CDR3 loop spans 12 amino acids. Germline V gives CDR1 SGHRS, CDR2 YFSETQ. V lost 4 bases and J lost 5, with 9 bases in between. The CDR3 nucleotides read TGCGCCAGCAGCCTAACAGGGACTGAAGCTTTCTTT. Translated, it gives CASSLTGTEAFF. The full variable domain, with the rest looked up from reference TRBV5-1 and TRBJ1-1, is KAGVTQTPRYLIKTRGQQVTLSCSPISGHRSVSWYQQTPGQGLQFLFEYFSETQRNKGNFPGRFSGRQFSNSRSEMNVSTLELGDSALYLCASSLTGTEAFFGQGTRLTVV.

This clone was recorded only once. The rearrangement uses TRBV28 and TRBJ2-6; 12 bases line up with TRBD2. Losses at the gene ends were 2 bases for V and 1 base for J; bases not matched to a gene: 0. Germline V gene data show CDR1 as MDHEN and CDR2 as SYDVKM. CDR3 length equals 17 residues. CDR3 in DNA: TGTGCCAGCAGTTTAGGGACTAGCGGGTCTGGGGCCAACGTCCTGACTTTC. This gives the protein CASSLGTSGSGANVLTF.

In the case of this clone: Other DNA variants within this sample encode the same CDR3. The chain joins TRBV11-2 to TRBJ1-2; TRBD1 matches 9 bases. Germline V gene lookup returns CDR1 SGHAT and CDR2 FQNNGV. The CDR3 spans 15 residues. The V segment lost 1 base and the J segment 1 base; nucleotides outside the gene matches: 1. The CDR3 region has the DNA TGTGCCAGCAGCTTAGCGGGACAGGGTAACTATGGCTACACCTTC. Protein: CASSLAGQGNYGYTF.

This rearrangement joins TRBV5-1 to TRBJ1-2; possible D gene TRBD1, 5 bases. Germline CDR1 SGHRS, CDR2 YFSETQ. The CDR3 contains 15 residues. V lost 0 bases and J 6 bases, leaving 15 bases between the germline ends. The CDR3 coding sequence is TGCGCCAGCAGCTTGGAGCAGGGAAGTGTAGATGGCTACACCTTC. This gives the protein CASSLEQGSVDGYTF.

This clone was observed a handful of times. The chain recombines TRBV2 with TRBJ2-7; the D is unclear. Germline V gene sequence: CDR1 SNHLY, CDR2 FYNNEI. V was trimmed by 6 bases and J by 1 base, leaving 4 bases between them. This CDR3 spans 11 amino acids. The chain's CDR3 is CASSPSYEQYF. The CDR3 DNA reads as TGTGCCAGCAGCCCGTCCTACGAGCAGTACTTC.

The chain recombines TRBV7-2 with TRBJ2-7; TRBD2 might be the D (6 bases). The CDR3 runs 12 residues. V gave up 5 bases and J gave up 9 bases, with 14 bases separating them. Germline V CDR1 and CDR2: SGHTA, FQGNSA. CDR3 nucleotides: TGTGCCAGCAGCCCCCAATCGGAGGGGCAGTACTTC. It specifies CASSPQSEGQYF.

This clone appeared a single time. The CDR3 is CASSSHNPNTEAFF. In DNA form, the CDR3 reads TGTGCCAGCAGCTCCCACAATCCGAACACTGAAGCTTTCTTT. The chain carries TRBV28 and TRBJ1-1, with D hard to call. CDR3 length: 14 amino acids. V was clipped by 6 bases and J by 1 base, with 12 bases between them. Germline CDR1 reads MDHEN; CDR2 reads SYDVKM.

This chain links TRBV28 with TRBJ2-3; a weak D match, TRBD1 (6 bases). Trimming stripped 6 bases from V and 4 bases from J, with 14 bases between. Germline CDR1 MDHEN, CDR2 SYDVKM. This CDR3 has 14 amino acids. The CDR3 DNA reads as TGTGCCAGCAGCCTCCGGGACATGGCAGATACGCAGTATTTT. This encodes CASSLRDMADTQYF. The full variable domain, completed using reference TRBV28 and TRBJ2-3, is DVKVTQSSRYLVKRTGEKVFLECVQDMDHENMFWYRQDPGLGLRLIYFSYDVKMKEKGDIPEGYSVSREKKERFSLILESASTNQTSMYLCASSLRDMADTQYFGPGTRLTVL.

This sequence joins TRBV10-2 and TRBJ1-1, with D hard to call. The CDR3 is made up of 11 amino acids. Trimming pared 3 bases from V and 3 bases from J, leaving 2 bases between. Germline CDR1 and CDR2: WSHSY and SAAADI. CDR3 in DNA: TGCGCCAGCAGTGACGACACTGAAGCTTTCTTT. It encodes CASSDDTEAFF.

The gene calls are TRBV28 and TRBJ1-5, with 11 bases fitting TRBD1. Germline assignment: CDR1 MDHEN and CDR2 SYDVKM. The CDR3 has 15 residues. Unmatched junction bases numbered 5, after V lost 7 bases and J lost 3 bases. CDR3 DNA sequence: TGTGCCAGCAATTCCGGACAGGGGGCCAATCAGCCCCAGCATTTT. Translating gives CASNSGQGANQPQHF.

The chain couples TRBV5-8 to TRBJ1-3; D might be TRBD1 (6 bases). The CDR3 is 14 residues long. Per the germline V gene, CDR1 is SGHTS and CDR2 is YDEGEE. V was pared by 4 bases and J by 4 bases, with 12 bases between. This chain's CDR3 is CASSRGQPGNTIYF. CDR3 nucleotides: TGTGCCAGCAGCCGTGGACAGCCCGGAAACACCATATATTTT.

The chain links TRBV29-1 to TRBJ1-1, with D possibly being TRBD1 (6 bases). Trimming took off 5 bases at V and 0 bases at J, with 10 bases between the two ends. Germline assignment: CDR1 SQVTM and CDR2 ANQGSEA. This CDR3 is built from 13 residues. This CDR3 reads CSVRQALNTEAFF. CDR3 in DNA: TGCAGCGTTAGACAGGCCCTGAACACTGAAGCTTTCTTT. Full variable domain (outside the CDR3, taken from reference TRBV29-1 and TRBJ1-1): SAVISQKPSRDICQRGTSLTIQCQVDSQVTMMFWYRQQPGQSLTLIATANQGSEATYESGFVIDKFPISRPNLTFSTLTVSNMSPEDSSIYLCSVRQALNTEAFFGQGTRLTVV.

The gene calls are TRBV29-1 and TRBJ2-3, with a tentative D call TRBD2 (5 bases). This CDR3 region has 13 residues. Germline-derived CDR1 and CDR2 are SQVTM and ANQGSEA. V was clipped by 1 base and J by 5 bases, with 10 bases between them. DNA for the CDR3: TGCAGCGTTGAAGGGCCACGGGGAGATACGCAGTATTTT. This codes for CSVEGPRGDTQYF.

The V and J genes are TRBV4-3 and TRBJ2-7; no definite D call. V gave up 4 bases and J gave up 2 bases, with 12 bases separating them. Germline CDR1 reads LGHNA; CDR2 reads YSLEER. CDR3 length equals 14 residues. The CDR3 sequence: CASSLSTTPYEQYF. The CDR3 DNA reads as TGCGCCAGCAGCCTTTCTACTACCCCCTACGAGCAGTACTTC.

This sequence joins TRBV6-5 and TRBJ1-2; the D is unclear. CDR3 length: 11 amino acids. Germline V CDR1 and CDR2: MNHEY, SVGAGI. V was clipped by 5 bases and J by 8 bases, with 9 bases between them. The CDR3 nucleotides read TGTGCCAGCAGTGAACTAATGGGCTACACCTTC. Protein product: CASSELMGYTF.